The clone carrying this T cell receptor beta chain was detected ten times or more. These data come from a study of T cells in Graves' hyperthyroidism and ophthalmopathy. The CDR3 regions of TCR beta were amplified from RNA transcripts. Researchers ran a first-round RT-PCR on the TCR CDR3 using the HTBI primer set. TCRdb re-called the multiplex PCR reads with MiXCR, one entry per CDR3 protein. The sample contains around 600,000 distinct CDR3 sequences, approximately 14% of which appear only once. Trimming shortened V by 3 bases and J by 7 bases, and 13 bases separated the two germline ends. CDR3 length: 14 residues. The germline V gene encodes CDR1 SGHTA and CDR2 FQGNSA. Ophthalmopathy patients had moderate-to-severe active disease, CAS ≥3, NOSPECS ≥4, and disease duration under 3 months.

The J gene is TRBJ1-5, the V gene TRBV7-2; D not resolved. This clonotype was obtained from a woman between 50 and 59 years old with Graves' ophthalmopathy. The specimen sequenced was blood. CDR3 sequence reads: CASSFAGFQQPQHF. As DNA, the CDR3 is TGTGCCAGCAGCTTTGCCGGGTTTCAACAGCCCCAGCATTTT.